This T cell receptor beta chain was observed in a study of blood T cell repertoires in COVID-19. Clones were sequenced by immunoSEQ multiplex PCR, and TCRdb holds only the in-frame ones, with some missing. In the table there are approximately 250,000 clones, about 87% of which are singletons. The V segment lost 5 bases and the J segment 5 bases; nucleotides outside the gene matches: 9. The CDR3 extends over 15 amino acids. Germline V gene data show CDR1 as SGHAT and CDR2 as FQNNGV. The sequence came from a woman in her 70s with COVID-19, enrolled during active disease. This chain links TRBV11-2 with TRBJ2-1; 7 bases match TRBD1. The sample taken for sequencing was peripheral blood. CDR3 loop: CASSIRQGNDNEQFF. CDR3 DNA: TGTGCCAGCAGCATACGACAGGGAAATGACAATGAGCAGTTCTTC.